This is a list of T cell receptor beta chains from one sample in a study of shared clonotypes between healthy human individuals. Some clones are missing from TCRdb's copy, which holds only in-frame ones; the method was immunoSEQ multiplex PCR. The profile shows about 600,000 clones, approximately 97% of them singletons. Material: naive CD4+ T cells sorted from blood. The source is a woman aged 30 to 39 in good health. The CDR3 runs from the conserved cysteine through the conserved F or W. Each record gives: D gene, V gene, CDR3 length, clone size, J gene, CDR3 DNA, CDR3 protein. D genes are given only for firm matches. For some rows the clone size is stated as once, few or many, or as a class when expanded; others skip it.

>TRBD1|TRBV11-2|13|-|TRBJ1-1
TGTGCCAGCAGCGCACAGGGGGACACTGAAGCTTTCTTT
CASSAQGDTEAFF
>-|TRBV18|13|-|TRBJ1-1
TGTGCCAGCTCTCCAAGGGGGAACACTGAAGCTTTCTTT
CASSPRGNTEAFF
>-|TRBV9|15|-|TRBJ1-2
TGTGCCAGCAGCGTATCCGAAGGGGCTCTGTATGGCTACACCTTC
CASSVSEGALYGYTF
>-|TRBV4-1|16|-|TRBJ2-2
TGCGCCAGCAACTCGATGGACAGATCGAACACCGGGGAGCTGTTTTTT
CASNSMDRSNTGELFF
>TRBD1|TRBV27|17|once|TRBJ2-7
TGTGCCAGCAGTTTGAAAGGGACAGGGGACAGCTCCTACGAGCAGTACTTC
CASSLKGTGDSSYEQYF
>-|TRBV30|12|-|TRBJ2-7
TGTGCCTGGAGCGGAGGGGTATACGAGCAGTACTTC
CAWSGGVYEQYF
>TRBD1|TRBV29-1|13|-|TRBJ1-1
TGCAGCGTTGTATCCGGGACAGGGACTGAAGCTTTCTTT
CSVVSGTGTEAFF
>-|TRBV30|13|-|TRBJ1-5
TGTGCCTGGAGTCGGGCCCTTGGGCAGCCCCAGCATTTT
CAWSRALGQPQHF
>TRBD2|TRBV27|15|-|TRBJ2-7
TGTGCCAGCAGTTTCCTCCTAGCGGGACGAGACGAGCAGTACTTC
CASSFLLAGRDEQYF
>TRBD1|TRBV29-1|15|-|TRBJ2-7
TGCAGCGTTGAAGACGCCGCACAGGGGGGTATGAAGCAGTACTTC
CSVEDAAQGGMKQYF
>-|TRBV18|19|-|TRBJ1-2
TGTGCCAGCTCATTGAAGGGACGGACAGAATCCGGGACCAGCTATGGCTACACCTTC
CASSLKGRTESGTSYGYTF
>TRBD2|TRBV5-4|16|-|TRBJ2-1
TGTGCCAGCAGCTCCCGAGCTAGCGGGATCGGCGATGAGCAGTTCTTC
CASSSRASGIGDEQFF
>-|TRBV18|12|few|TRBJ1-4
TGTGCCAGCTCGCCCGGGAATGAAAAACTGTTTTTT
CASSPGNEKLFF
>-|TRBV9|13|-|TRBJ1-5
TGTGCCAGCAGCGTAGAAGCCCCGCAGCCCCAGCATTTT
CASSVEAPQPQHF
>-|TRBV29-1|12|once|TRBJ2-5
TGCAGCGTCTCGCCGACCTTCGAGACCCAGTACTTC
CSVSPTFETQYF
>-|TRBV27|15|-|TRBJ2-3
TGTGCCAGCAGTCCCCGCCCTTCTTTCACAGATACGCAGTATTTT
CASSPRPSFTDTQYF
>TRBD1|TRBV7-2|13|-|TRBJ2-7
TGTGCCAGCAGCTTACGGGACAGGGGTGAGCAGTACTTC
CASSLRDRGEQYF
>-|TRBV5-1|14|-|TRBJ2-1
TGCGCCAGCATGACCCTCCCTTCAATCAATGAGCAGTTCTTC
CASMTLPSINEQFF
>-|TRBV27|14|-|TRBJ1-4
TGTGCCACCAAAAGCTTTGCAACTAATGAAAAACTGTTTTTT
CATKSFATNEKLFF
>-|TRBV6-1|14|-|TRBJ1-3
TGTGCCAGCATTGCCGGGGGTACTGGAAACACCATATATTTT
CASIAGGTGNTIYF
>-|TRBV5-1|17|once|TRBJ2-5
TGCGCCAGCAGCTCCAAACCCACCCCTGGGAACCAAGAGACCCAGTACTTC
CASSSKPTPGNQETQYF
>-|TRBV12-5|13|-|TRBJ2-7
TGTGCTAGTGGCCCAGACAGGTTCTACGAGCAGTACTTC
CASGPDRFYEQYF
>TRBD2|TRBV5-1|15|-|TRBJ2-1
TGCGCCAGCAGCTCGATAGCGGGGCTCAATAATGAGCAGTTCTTC
CASSSIAGLNNEQFF
>TRBD2|TRBV7-9|15|-|TRBJ2-3
TGTGCCAGCAGCTTATTTGCGGGAGTGTTGGATACGCAGTATTTT
CASSLFAGVLDTQYF
>-|TRBV5-1|15|-|TRBJ1-5
TGCGCCAGCAGCTTGGGGCAGGGGAGCAATCAGCCCCAGCATTTT
CASSLGQGSNQPQHF
>-|TRBV11-2|12|-|TRBJ1-1
TGTGCCAGCAGCCGCGGTAACACTGAAGCTTTCTTT
CASSRGNTEAFF
>-|TRBV20-1|9|-|TRBJ2-1
TGCAGTGCTGGGAATGAGCAGTTCTTC
CSAGNEQFF
>-|TRBV27|14|once|TRBJ1-4
TGTGCCAGCAGTTTAAAGGTAACTAATGAAAAACTGTTTTTT
CASSLKVTNEKLFF
>-|TRBV28|12|few|TRBJ2-7
TGTGCCAGCACTTGGGGGTCCTACGAGCAGTACTTC
CASTWGSYEQYF
>-|TRBV4-1|12|-|TRBJ1-2
TGCGCCAGCAGCCAAGATGCCTATGGCTACACCTTC
CASSQDAYGYTF
>-|TRBV5-1|15|-|TRBJ2-7
TGCGCCAGCAGATCACAGGGGACTGGGTCCTACGAGCAGTACTTC
CASRSQGTGSYEQYF
>-|TRBV5-1|15|-|TRBJ1-1
TGCGCCAGCACCAAGGGAGGGACCATGAACACTGAAGCTTTCTTT
CASTKGGTMNTEAFF
>-|TRBV6-1|14|-|TRBJ1-2
TGTGCCAGCAGTTTGGGGACGCCAGACTATGGCTACACCTTC
CASSLGTPDYGYTF
>-|TRBV6-7|16|-|TRBJ2-2
TGTGCCAGCAGTTACTCACGGGTGTTGGACACCGGGGAGCTGTTTTTT
CASSYSRVLDTGELFF
>-|TRBV4-1|15|-|TRBJ1-4
TGCGCCAGCAGCCAAATTCTAGGGCCCAATGAAAAACTGTTTTTT
CASSQILGPNEKLFF
>-|TRBV5-4|16|once|TRBJ2-4
TGTGCCAGCAGCTTGGGCCAGAATCTAGCCAAAAACATTCAGTACTTC
CASSLGQNLAKNIQYF
>-|TRBV6-1|14|-|TRBJ1-2
TGTGCCAGCAGTGGCAGGGCCGCTAACTATGGCTACACCTTC
CASSGRAANYGYTF
>-|TRBV6-1|14|-|TRBJ2-7
TGTGCCAGCAAATTGACTAGTACCTCCTACGAGCAGTACTTC
CASKLTSTSYEQYF
>-|TRBV15|12|-|TRBJ1-2
TGTGCCACCAGTGACGCTGGCTATGGCTACACCTTC
CATSDAGYGYTF
>-|TRBV11-2|12|-|TRBJ1-5
TGTGCCAGCAGCACCAGCGGTCAGCCCCAGCATTTT
CASSTSGQPQHF
>-|TRBV14|14|-|TRBJ1-1
TGTGCCAGCAGCCAAGTAACCTCGAACACTGAAGCTTTCTTT
CASSQVTSNTEAFF
>-|TRBV6-4|16|-|TRBJ2-2
TGTGCCAGCAGTGACGAAGCGGGACACCCCACCGGGGAGCTGTTTTTT
CASSDEAGHPTGELFF